This entry describes one T cell receptor beta chain. Its matching antigen is unknown. This record belongs to a study of T cell responses to AZD1222 COVID-19 vaccine. Turning to the study itself: Second doses at about 4 or about 12 weeks were pooled.

This CDR3 is 15 amino acids long. V was pared by 0 bases and J by 9 bases, with 5 bases of the junction left unmatched. Germline V lookup: CDR1 LNHNV, CDR2 YYDKDF (reference sequence). The study's findings and limits: CD4 TCRs linked to vaccination spanned spike, dominating at 160-218 and 743-854. Donors, mostly white British, included more females; clonal diversity was possibly underestimated. Only six individuals given AZD1222 were seropositive at baseline.

Here immunoSEQ multiplex PCR was the method, and the copy in TCRdb shows in-frame clones only, minus some. The sample gives 99,000 or so clones, 89% of which show up once; around 19% is in the top ten. This clonotype was sampled from an adult in good health. Sequenced material: peripheral blood, taken on day 0 of AZD1222 vaccination. The chain employs TRBV15 and TRBJ2-2, with TRBD1 matching 9 bases. The CDR3 loop is CATSRDYRGLRELFF. CDR3 DNA: TGTGCCACCAGCAGAGATTACAGGGGGCTACGGGAGCTGTTTTTT.